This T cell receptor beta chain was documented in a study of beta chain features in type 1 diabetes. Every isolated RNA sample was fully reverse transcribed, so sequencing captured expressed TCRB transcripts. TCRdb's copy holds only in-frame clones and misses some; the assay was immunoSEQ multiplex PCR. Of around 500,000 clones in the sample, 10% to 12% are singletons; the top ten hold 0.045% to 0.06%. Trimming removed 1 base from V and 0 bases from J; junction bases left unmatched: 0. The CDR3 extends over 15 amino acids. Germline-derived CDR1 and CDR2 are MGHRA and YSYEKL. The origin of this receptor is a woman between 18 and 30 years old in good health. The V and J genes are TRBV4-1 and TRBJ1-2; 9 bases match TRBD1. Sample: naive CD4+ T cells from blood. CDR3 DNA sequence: TGCGCCAGCAGCCAAGGGACAGGGGCTAACTATGGCTACACCTTC. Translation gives CASSQGTGANYGYTF.